This T cell receptor beta chain was found in a study of control samples from healthy donors and cancer patients. The CDR3 covers 13 residues. Germline values: CDR1 KGHSH, CDR2 LQKENI. V lost 2 bases to trimming and J lost 8 bases, with 13 bases between them. Generated by immunoSEQ multiplex PCR, the TCRdb table keeps only in-frame clones and is missing some. This table holds more than 95,000 clones, 87% found once. This clonotype was sampled from a man aged 40-49 years in good health. Sequencing input: blood. This chain joins TRBV18 and TRBJ2-7, with D perhaps TRBD1 or TRBD2 (5 bases each). The CDR3 sequence is CASSPDRGGQQYF. In nucleotides, the CDR3 is TGTGCCAGCTCACCAGACAGAGGCGGGCAGCAGTACTTC.